The 4 T cell receptor beta chains below all came from one sample that was sequenced in a study of blood T cell repertoires in COVID-19. Some clones are missing from TCRdb's copy, which holds only in-frame ones; the method was immunoSEQ multiplex PCR. The table has 25,000 to 35,000 clones, 88% seen once. What was sequenced was peripheral blood. Receptors were obtained from a human donor in a cohort sampled during active COVID-19.

This chain uses TRBV5-6 with TRBJ2-5, with 7 bases matching TRBD1. Near its end, the DNA agrees better with TRBJ2-7, so the J call may be wrong. This CDR3 region has 15 residues. CDR1 is SGHDT, CDR2 YYEEEE, per germline. The CDR3 protein is CASSLKRDRNNEQYF. The CDR3, as DNA: TGTGCCAGCAGCTTAAAAAGGGACAGAAACAACGAGCAGTACTTC.

The chain uses TRBV2 and TRBJ2-3, with 11 positions matching TRBD1. This CDR3 is built from 14 residues. Germline V lookup: CDR1 SNHLY, CDR2 FYNNEI. The V and J ends lost 6 bases and 4 bases, in that order; junction bases with no gene match: 3. The CDR3 sequence is CASSRDRGADTQYF. The CDR3 coding sequence is TGTGCCAGCAGCAGGGACAGGGGGGCAGATACGCAGTATTTT.

The rearrangement links TRBV19 to TRBJ2-7, with D perhaps matching TRBD2 (5 bases). Germline V gene sequence: CDR1 LNHDA, CDR2 SQIVND (reference sequence). The CDR3 extends over 13 amino acids. Trimming removed 4 bases from V and 2 bases from J, with 9 bases in between. The CDR3 sequence: CASSTTGTYEQYF. CDR3 bases: TGTGCCAGTAGTACCACCGGGACCTACGAGCAGTACTTC.

This sequence joins TRBV11-2 and TRBJ1-5; TRBD1 matches at 9 bases. The germline V gene encodes CDR1 SGHAT and CDR2 FQNNGV. This CDR3 region has 16 residues. V was pared by 5 bases and J by 2 bases, with 7 bases of the junction left unmatched. CDR3 sequence: CASSKGGTGRNQPQHF. The CDR3 DNA sequence: TGTGCCAGCAGCAAGGGGGGGACAGGGCGCAATCAGCCCCAGCATTTT.